This T cell receptor (beta chain) was profiled in a study of somatic mutations in cytotoxic T cells in rheumatoid arthritis. Study overall: Sorting by flow gave nearly 100% purity for some V beta antibody-stained T-cell populations, including V beta1+ cells sequenced for TCRB.

Separation of CD4+ and CD8+ cells was performed by positive magnetic bead selection, and purity was verified by flow cytometry. Profiled with immunoSEQ multiplex PCR; TCRdb holds only in-frame clones, not every one. The repertoire has roughly 15,000 clones, roughly 74% of them found once; the top ten carry 17%. Germline loops: CDR1 MNHNS, CDR2 SASEGT. Trimming cost V 4 bases and J 5 bases, with 14 bases left between them. The CDR3 runs to 14 residues. The gene calls are TRBV6-1 and TRBJ1-1; perhaps TRBD1 as D (5 bases). The source is an adult with rheumatoid arthritis. Sample: CD8+ T cells sorted from blood. Written as DNA, the CDR3 is TGTGCCAGCAGTGCCACCCCGGGGGGAACTGAAGCTTTCTTT. Its translation is CASSATPGGTEAFF.